This entry describes one T cell receptor beta chain. The sample belongs to a study of cytomegalovirus exposure and HLA in healthy donors. The PCR employed 60 Vbeta primers together with 13 Jbeta primers. Method: immunoSEQ multiplex PCR; TCRdb's copy keeps in-frame clones and lacks some. The profile shows 120,000 to 150,000 clones, around 80% of them singletons. The germline V gene has CDR1 SNHLY and CDR2 FYNNEI. The CDR3 totals 16 residues. With 6 bases removed from V and 6 bases from J, the gap between germline ends came to 20 bases. The sample consisted of PBMCs. The gene calls are TRBV2 and TRBJ2-2; perhaps TRBD1 as D (5 bases). The receptor's source is a man aged 40-55 years in good health and CMV-seropositive. The chain's CDR3 is CASSRALWGMAGELFF. In nucleotides, the CDR3 is TGTGCCAGCAGCAGGGCCCTCTGGGGAATGGCCGGGGAGCTGTTTTTT.